These T cell receptor beta chains were read from a single sample in a study of cytomegalovirus exposure and HLA in healthy donors. Data came from immunoSEQ multiplex PCR; TCRdb stores just in-frame clones and leaves some out. The sample shows roughly 120,000 clones, approximately 15% of them seen only once. Sequenced sample: PBMCs. The receptors were gathered from a woman between 18 and 29 years old in good health and CMV-seronegative. Both conserved end residues are part of each CDR3. Each record gives: V gene, J gene, D gene, clone size, CDR3 protein, CDR3 DNA. A D gene is named only where the DNA matches it firmly. Clone size appears in some rows only: once, few, many, or a class for an expanded clone.

TRBV2	TRBJ2-2	NA	NA	CASSVPRGQTGELFF	TGTGCCAGCAGTGTCCCGAGGGGACAAACCGGGGAGCTGTTTTTT
TRBV18	TRBJ1-1	TRBD1	few	CASSSTGGEAEAFF	TGTGCCAGCTCCTCAACAGGGGGCGAGGCTGAAGCTTTCTTT
TRBV9	TRBJ2-6	NA	few	CASSGGSGANVLTF	TGTGCCAGCAGCGGCGGCTCTGGGGCCAACGTCCTGACTTTC
TRBV10-3	TRBJ1-3	TRBD1	few	CAISDYRGSGNTIYF	TGTGCCATCAGTGATTACAGGGGGTCTGGAAACACCATATATTTT
TRBV5-1	TRBJ2-6	NA	NA	CASSLQGLSSGANVLTF	TGCGCCAGCAGCTTGCAGGGGCTAAGCTCTGGGGCCAACGTCCTGACTTTC
TRBV10-3	TRBJ1-1	NA	few	CAISESRGRSGSEAFF	TGTGCCATCAGTGAGTCGAGAGGAAGGTCCGGAAGTGAAGCTTTCTTT
TRBV7-9	TRBJ2-7	NA	NA	CASSSPRRYEQYF	TGTGCCAGCAGCTCGCCTCGGCGGTACGAGCAGTACTTC
TRBV11-1	TRBJ2-3	NA	NA	CASSLMAGTTDTQYF	TGTGCCAGCAGCTTAATGGCGGGAACCACAGATACGCAGTATTTT
TRBV29-1	TRBJ2-5	NA	NA	CSVEARPLRQETQYF	TGCAGCGTTGAAGCTAGACCGCTCCGTCAAGAGACCCAGTACTTC
TRBV28	TRBJ2-1	NA	few	CASSLSPFNEQFF	TGTGCCAGCAGTCTAAGCCCCTTCAATGAGCAGTTCTTC
TRBV2	TRBJ2-5	NA	NA	CASSATFQGWETQYF	TGTGCCAGCAGTGCAACATTTCAGGGATGGGAGACCCAGTACTTC
TRBV25-1	TRBJ2-4	TRBD1	NA	CASSEGTGGKNIQYF	TGTGCCAGCAGTGAAGGGACAGGGGGTAAAAACATTCAGTACTTC
TRBV7-2	TRBJ2-1	NA	NA	CASSSARDSYNEQFF	TGTGCCAGCAGCTCAGCCCGGGACTCGTACAATGAGCAGTTCTTC
TRBV5-8	TRBJ2-1	NA	NA	CASRPLRVSSYNEQFF	TGTGCCAGCAGACCACTCAGGGTTAGCTCCTACAATGAGCAGTTCTTC
TRBV4-1	TRBJ1-4	NA	few	CASSQEQSGVREKLFF	TGCGCCAGCAGCCAAGAGCAATCGGGGGTGAGGGAAAAACTGTTTTTT
TRBV10-3	TRBJ1-1	NA	NA	CAISESGRIEAFF	TGTGCCATCAGTGAGTCGGGGAGGATCGAAGCTTTCTTT
TRBV9	TRBJ1-2	NA	NA	CASSVAPGPPTF	TGTGCCAGCAGCGTAGCGCCAGGCCCCCCTACCTTC
TRBV19	TRBJ2-3	NA	many	CASSQSDTQYF	TGTGCCAGTAGTCAGTCAGATACGCAGTATTTT
TRBV4-1	TRBJ1-1	NA	few	CASSQAGQLNTEAFF	TGCGCCAGCAGCCAAGCCGGACAGTTGAACACTGAAGCTTTCTTT
TRBV5-6	TRBJ2-2	TRBD2	NA	CASTSTGTSGTGELFF	TGTGCCAGCACCTCAACCGGGACTAGCGGGACCGGGGAGCTGTTTTTT
TRBV5-6	TRBJ2-1	TRBD2	NA	CASSLAASGSPYNEQFF	TGTGCCAGCAGCTTGGCCGCTAGCGGGAGCCCCTACAATGAGCAGTTCTTC
TRBV5-4	TRBJ2-5	TRBD1	NA	CASSIDRGGETQYF	TGTGCCAGCAGCATCGACAGGGGGGGAGAGACCCAGTACTTC
TRBV9	TRBJ1-5	NA	NA	CASSVGAGGNQPQHF	TGTGCCAGCAGCGTAGGGGCGGGGGGCAATCAGCCCCAGCATTTT
TRBV5-1	TRBJ2-7	TRBD2	NA	CASSLTSGGAYEQYF	TGCGCCAGCAGCTTGACTAGCGGGGGGGCCTACGAGCAGTACTTC
TRBV5-3	TRBJ2-7	TRBD1	NA	CARSWVRTGEVEYEQYF	TGTGCCAGAAGCTGGGTGAGGACAGGGGAAGTCGAATACGAGCAGTACTTC
TRBV19	TRBJ1-1	TRBD1	NA	CASSIRQGETGTEAFF	TGTGCCAGTAGTATAAGACAGGGGGAAACGGGCACTGAAGCTTTCTTT
TRBV7-6	TRBJ1-1	NA	few	CASSQLVDSVNTEAFF	TGTGCCAGCAGCCAATTGGTCGACAGCGTGAACACTGAAGCTTTCTTT
TRBV6-6	TRBJ2-7	NA	few	CASSYSRVDEQYF	TGTGCCAGCAGTTACTCGCGGGTGGACGAGCAGTACTTC
TRBV28	TRBJ1-2	TRBD1	NA	CASSLYRGHTF	TGTGCCAGCAGTTTATATAGGGGGCACACCTTC
TRBV6-1	TRBJ1-3	NA	NA	CASSVDSVSGNTIYF	TGTGCCAGCAGTGTAGACAGCGTATCTGGAAACACCATATATTTT
TRBV19	TRBJ2-7	NA	NA	CASRDRLSSYEQYF	TGTGCCAGTAGAGACAGGCTCAGCTCCTACGAGCAGTACTTC
TRBV9	TRBJ2-3	TRBD2	NA	CASSGRGLVGDTQYF	TGTGCCAGCAGCGGGAGGGGACTAGTGGGAGATACGCAGTATTTT
TRBV19	TRBJ1-5	NA	few	CASSPGVRQPQHF	TGTGCCAGTAGCCCAGGGGTGCGACAGCCCCAGCATTTT
TRBV9	TRBJ2-1	NA	few	CASSALVEVVYNEQFF	TGTGCCAGCAGCGCTCTAGTGGAGGTCGTTTACAATGAGCAGTTCTTC
TRBV6-1	TRBJ2-2	TRBD1	few	CASRATGTANTGELFF	TGTGCCAGCCGTGCCACCGGGACAGCGAACACCGGGGAGCTGTTTTTT
TRBV27	TRBJ1-6	NA	few	CASSFSTFNSPLHF	TGTGCCAGCAGTTTCTCGACTTTTAATTCACCCCTCCACTTT
TRBV10-3	TRBJ2-3	TRBD1	NA	CAISEVGQGLTDTQYF	TGTGCCATCAGTGAGGTGGGACAGGGATTAACAGATACGCAGTATTTT
TRBV19	TRBJ2-3	TRBD2	NA	CASSPQGGGNTQYF	TGTGCCAGTAGTCCCCAGGGCGGGGGAAATACGCAGTATTTT
TRBV5-1	TRBJ2-5	NA	few	CASSTDGAVGTQYF	TGCGCCAGCAGCACTGACGGCGCGGTGGGGACCCAGTACTTC
TRBV6-6	TRBJ2-3	NA	NA	CASSTGTDTQYF	TGTGCCAGCAGTACGGGGACAGATACGCAGTATTTT
TRBV6-1	TRBJ2-1	NA	few	CASSEQGNYNEQFF	TGTGCCAGCAGTGAACAGGGTAACTACAATGAGCAGTTCTTC
TRBV6-5	TRBJ1-4	NA	few	CASSTTVTNEKLFF	TGTGCCAGCAGCACGACAGTTACCAATGAAAAACTGTTTTTT
TRBV30	TRBJ2-7	TRBD2	NA	CAWSVRNLAGDRKQYF	TGTGCCTGGAGTGTACGTAACCTAGCGGGAGATCGGAAGCAGTACTTC
TRBV19	TRBJ2-1	TRBD2	few	CASSTSGGEIGDNEQFF	TGTGCCAGTAGCACTAGCGGGGGGGAAATAGGTGACAATGAGCAGTTCTTC
TRBV13	TRBJ2-3	TRBD2	NA	CASSSPGTSGGLSTDTQYF	TGTGCCAGCAGCTCCCCCGGGACTAGCGGGGGCCTAAGCACAGATACGCAGTATTTT
TRBV19	TRBJ1-1	TRBD1	NA	CASRWGDSRHFTEAFF	TGTGCCAGCCGTTGGGGGGACAGCCGGCATTTCACTGAAGCTTTCTTT
TRBV9	TRBJ1-1	NA	NA	CASSAQSSGGSTEAFF	TGTGCCAGCAGCGCCCAATCTTCTGGGGGGAGCACTGAAGCTTTCTTT
TRBV5-4	TRBJ2-7	NA	NA	CASSPDSGAYEQYF	TGTGCCAGCAGCCCTGATTCAGGTGCATACGAGCAGTACTTC
TRBV28	TRBJ2-7	NA	NA	CASTLRERYEQYF	TGTGCCAGCACTTTGCGTGAGCGCTACGAGCAGTACTTC
TRBV5-6	TRBJ2-6	NA	NA	CASSLVSGSGANVLTF	TGTGCCAGCAGCTTGGTCTCAGGGTCAGGGGCCAACGTCCTGACTTTC
TRBV19	TRBJ2-3	TRBD1	few	CASSQTGGMADTQYF	TGTGCCAGTAGTCAAACAGGGGGCATGGCAGATACGCAGTATTTT
TRBV5-1	TRBJ1-2	NA	NA	CASSFAEMTGYGYTF	TGCGCCAGCAGCTTCGCCGAAATGACAGGCTATGGCTACACCTTC
TRBV29-1	TRBJ1-2	TRBD1	few	CSVGPGQGALDYGYTF	TGCAGCGTTGGGCCGGGACAGGGGGCGCTGGACTATGGCTACACCTTC
TRBV15	TRBJ1-3	NA	NA	CATSRDGGLSRNTIYF	TGTGCCACCAGCAGAGATGGAGGTCTCTCCCGCAACACCATATATTTT